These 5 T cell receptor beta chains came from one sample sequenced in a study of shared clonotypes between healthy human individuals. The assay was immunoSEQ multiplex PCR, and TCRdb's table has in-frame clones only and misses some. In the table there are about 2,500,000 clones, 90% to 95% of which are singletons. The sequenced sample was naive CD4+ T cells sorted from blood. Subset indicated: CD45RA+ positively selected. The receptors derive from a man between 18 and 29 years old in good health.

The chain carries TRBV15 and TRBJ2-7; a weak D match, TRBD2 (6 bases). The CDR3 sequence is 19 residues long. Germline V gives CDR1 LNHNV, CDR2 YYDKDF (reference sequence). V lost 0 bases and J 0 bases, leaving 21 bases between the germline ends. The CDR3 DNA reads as TGTGCCACCAGCAGAGAAGTCGCGGTGGTAGCGGCGAACTCCTACGAGCAGTACTTC. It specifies CATSREVAVVAANSYEQYF.

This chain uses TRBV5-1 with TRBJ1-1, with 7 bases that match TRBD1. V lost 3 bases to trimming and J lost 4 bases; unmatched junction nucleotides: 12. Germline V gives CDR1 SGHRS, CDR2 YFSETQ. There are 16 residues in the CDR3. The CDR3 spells CASSSLPRQGSTEAFF. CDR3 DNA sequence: TGCGCCAGCAGCTCCCTGCCCCGACAGGGAAGCACTGAAGCTTTCTTT.

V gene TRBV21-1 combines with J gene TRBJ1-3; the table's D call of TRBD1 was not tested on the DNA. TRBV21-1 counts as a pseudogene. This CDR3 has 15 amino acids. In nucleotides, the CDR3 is TGTGCCAGGCCTCGCAACAGGGTCTCTGGAAACACCATATATTTT. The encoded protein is CARPRNRVSGNTIYF.

DNA for the CDR3: TGCAGCGTAGGGACTGGATACAATGAGCAGTTCTTC. Its protein product is CSVGTGYNEQFF. The chain has TRBV29-1 and TRBJ2-1; a weak D match, TRBD2 (6 bases). Germline V CDR1 and CDR2: SQVTM, ANQGSEA. V lost 6 bases and J lost 4, with 10 bases in between. The CDR3 runs to 12 residues.

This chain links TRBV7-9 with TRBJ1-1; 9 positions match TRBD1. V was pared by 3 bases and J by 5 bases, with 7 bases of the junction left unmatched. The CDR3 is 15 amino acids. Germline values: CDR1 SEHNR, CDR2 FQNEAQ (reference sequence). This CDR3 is CASSFYRDRVTEAFF. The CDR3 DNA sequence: TGTGCCAGCAGCTTCTATAGGGACAGGGTGACTGAAGCTTTCTTT.